The 15 T cell receptor beta chains given below trace back to one sample, sequenced in a study of shared clonotypes between healthy human individuals. Profiled with immunoSEQ multiplex PCR; TCRdb holds only in-frame clones, not every one. This sample yields about 2.4 million clones, of which around nine tenths are seen a single time; about 0.13% belongs to the top ten. Material for sequencing was naive CD4+ T cells sorted from blood. Subset of the sample: CD45RA+ positively selected. The source is a man aged 18 to 30 in good health.

The V and J genes are TRBV18 and TRBJ1-2; TRBD1 matches 10 bases. V lost 3 bases and J lost 1; bases outside the gene matches: 2. Germline V CDR1 and CDR2: KGHSH, LQKENI. The CDR3 sequence is 15 residues long. CDR3 sequence: CASSPGTGVNYGYTF. The CDR3 DNA reads as TGTGCCAGCTCACCCGGGACAGGGGTTAACTATGGCTACACCTTC.

V gene TRBV7-9 combines with J gene TRBJ2-2, with 7 bases fitting TRBD1. The V gene end was trimmed by 5 bases and the J gene end by 1 base; junction bases not matched to a gene: 7. The CDR3 covers 16 residues. Germline V gene sequence: CDR1 SEHNR, CDR2 FQNEAQ (reference sequence). The CDR3 region has the DNA TGTGCCAGCAGCCCCTCGACAGGGAGGAACACCGGGGAGCTGTTTTTT. It specifies CASSPSTGRNTGELFF. Full variable domain (remainder filled in from reference TRBV7-9 and TRBJ2-2): DTGVSQNPRHKITKRGQNVTFRCDPISEHNRLYWYRQTLGQGPEFLTYFQNEAQLEKSRLLSDRFSAERPKGSFSTLEIQRTEQGDSAMYLCASSPSTGRNTGELFFGEGSRLTVL.

The rearrangement links TRBV6-4 to TRBJ2-3, with D possibly matching TRBD2 (6 bases). The germline CDR1 and CDR2 sequences are MRHNA and SNTAGT. The CDR3 spans 14 residues. V was cut by 11 bases and J by 0 bases, with 15 bases left in between. The CDR3 DNA reads TGTGCCGGTAAGATAGCGGTGAGCACAGATACGCAGTATTTT. Protein sequence: CAGKIAVSTDTQYF.

The rearrangement links TRBV7-2 to TRBJ2-4, with TRBD2 matching 13 bases. Germline V gives CDR1 SGHTA, CDR2 FQGNSA. V shed 5 bases and J 4 bases; nucleotides not matched to a gene: 8. The CDR3 spans 17 residues. The CDR3 here is CASSPRGTSGIKNIQYF. CDR3 DNA sequence: TGTGCCAGCAGCCCGAGAGGGACTAGCGGGATTAAAAACATTCAGTACTTC.

This clone was detected once. V and J are TRBV4-1 and TRBJ2-5; 11 positions agree with TRBD2. Unmatched junction bases numbered 8, after V lost 0 bases and J lost 5 bases. This CDR3 is 17 amino acids long. CDR1 and CDR2 from the germline V gene are MGHRA and YSYEKL. The CDR3 reads CASSQDLTSGGQETQYF. The CDR3 DNA follows: TGCGCCAGCAGCCAAGATCTTACTAGCGGGGGACAGGAGACCCAGTACTTC.

The chain carries TRBV30 and TRBJ2-7; D is ambiguous. The CDR3 has 11 amino acids. Germline V CDR1 and CDR2: GTSNPN, SVGIG (reference sequence). V lost 7 bases and J lost 1, with 8 bases in between. The CDR3 coding sequence is TGTGCCTCAAAAGTGTCCTACGAGCAGTACTTC. Protein: CASKVSYEQYF.

This clone was counted between two and nine times. The rearrangement joins TRBV30 to TRBJ1-1; D is unresolved. The germline V gene has CDR1 GTSNPN and CDR2 SVGIG (reference sequence). This CDR3 comprises 16 residues. V was clipped by 4 bases and J by 1 base, with 19 bases between them. The CDR3 nucleotides read TGTGCCTGGATACTTAACCTCGGAGGGAGGAACACTGAAGCTTTCTTT. Translating it yields CAWILNLGGRNTEAFF. The whole variable domain, remainder taken from reference TRBV30 and TRBJ1-1, is SQTIHQWPATLVQPVGSPLSLECTVEGTSNPNLYWYRQAAGRGLQLLFYSVGIGQISSEVPQNLSASRPQDRQFILSSKKLLLSDSGFYLCAWILNLGGRNTEAFFGQGTRLTVV.

The chain combines TRBV5-1 with TRBJ2-2, with 7 bases lining up with TRBD1. V shed 6 bases and J 3 bases; nucleotides not matched to a gene: 5. The CDR3 totals 14 residues. Germline-derived CDR1 and CDR2 are SGHRS and YFSETQ. DNA for the CDR3: TGCGCCAGCAAACAGGGGTCGGACACCGGGGAGCTGTTTTTT. It translates to CASKQGSDTGELFF. The full variable domain, rest sourced from reference TRBV5-1 and TRBJ2-2, is KAGVTQTPRYLIKTRGQQVTLSCSPISGHRSVSWYQQTPGQGLQFLFEYFSETQRNKGNFPGRFSGRQFSNSRSEMNVSTLELGDSALYLCASKQGSDTGELFFGEGSRLTVL.

The chain recombines TRBV25-1 with TRBJ1-2, with 10 bases identical to TRBD1. Per germline, CDR1 MGHDK and CDR2 SYGVNS. The CDR3 sequence is 13 residues long. The junction had 5 bases not matched to a gene; V was cut back by 6 bases and J by 7 bases. The CDR3 coding sequence is TGTGCCAGCAGCCCCGGGACAGGGGCTGGCTACACCTTC. The encoded protein is CASSPGTGAGYTF.

As regards this clone: Other DNA sequences in the sample encode the same CDR3. The chain joins TRBV5-1 to TRBJ1-1; D is perhaps TRBD1 (6 bases). The V gene lost 0 bases and the J gene lost 0 bases, with 9 bases spanning the gap. The CDR3 covers 15 residues. Germline V gene sequence: CDR1 SGHRS, CDR2 YFSETQ. The CDR3 spells CASSLGPGVNTEAFF. The CDR3 DNA reads TGCGCCAGCAGCTTGGGGCCAGGGGTGAACACTGAAGCTTTCTTT. The full variable domain, its missing parts supplied by reference TRBV5-1 and TRBJ1-1, is KAGVTQTPRYLIKTRGQQVTLSCSPISGHRSVSWYQQTPGQGLQFLFEYFSETQRNKGNFPGRFSGRQFSNSRSEMNVSTLELGDSALYLCASSLGPGVNTEAFFGQGTRLTVV.

The chain uses TRBV9 and TRBJ2-2; 8 bases line up with TRBD1. After removal of 4 bases from V and 5 bases from J, the junction contained 4 bases not matched to a gene. This CDR3 is 14 amino acids long. Germline V gene lookup returns CDR1 SGDLS and CDR2 YYNGEE. Here the CDR3 reads CASSTGQVTGELFF. The CDR3 coding sequence is TGTGCCAGCAGCACGGGACAGGTTACCGGGGAGCTGTTTTTT.

V and J are TRBV5-1 and TRBJ2-5; 10 positions agree with TRBD1. The CDR3 is made up of 16 amino acids. The V gene's germline CDR1 is SGHRS and CDR2 YFSETQ. Germline trimming cut 1 base from V and 5 bases from J; bases unmatched to any gene: 8. The CDR3 reads CASSLRQGAPSETQYF. CDR3 sequence (DNA): TGCGCCAGCAGCTTGAGACAGGGGGCTCCTTCTGAGACCCAGTACTTC.

The chain couples TRBV10-1 to TRBJ2-4; 8 bases are a match to TRBD2. This CDR3 region has 17 residues. Germline assignment: CDR1 WNHNN and CDR2 SYGVQD (reference sequence). Trimming took 0 bases from V and 1 from J; bases not matched to a gene: 5. The CDR3 coding sequence is TGCGCCAGCAGTGAGTCGAACGGGAGGGCGGCCAAAAACATTCAGTACTTC. It yields the protein CASSESNGRAAKNIQYF.

This sequence joins TRBV6-5 and TRBJ2-3; D ambiguous. Germline values: CDR1 MNHEY, CDR2 SVGAGI. V shed 0 bases and J shed 2 bases, with 9 bases lying between them. This CDR3 is built from 15 residues. The CDR3 is CASSYSGRYTDTQYF. CDR3 sequence (DNA): TGTGCCAGCAGTTACTCGGGCCGATACACAGATACGCAGTATTTT.

V gene TRBV19 combines with J gene TRBJ1-6; D gene ambiguous. CDR1 is LNHDA and CDR2 is SQIVND in the germline V gene (reference sequence). CDR3 length equals 15 residues. With 4 bases removed from V and 7 bases from J, the gap between germline ends came to 14 bases. The CDR3 loop reads CASSNNPGSNSPLHF. CDR3 nucleotide sequence: TGTGCCAGTAGTAACAATCCGGGATCAAATTCACCCCTCCACTTT.